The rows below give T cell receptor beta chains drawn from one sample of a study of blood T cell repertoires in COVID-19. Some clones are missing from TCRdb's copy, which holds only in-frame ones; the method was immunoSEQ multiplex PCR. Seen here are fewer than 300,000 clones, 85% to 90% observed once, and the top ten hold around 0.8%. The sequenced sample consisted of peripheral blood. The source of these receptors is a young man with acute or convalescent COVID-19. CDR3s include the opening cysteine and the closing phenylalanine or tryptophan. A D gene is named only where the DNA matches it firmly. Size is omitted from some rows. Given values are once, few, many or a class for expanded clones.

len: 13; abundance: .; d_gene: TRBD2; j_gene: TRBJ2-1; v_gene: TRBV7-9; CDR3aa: CASSFSGDNEQFF; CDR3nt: TGTGCCAGCAGCTTTAGCGGGGACAATGAGCAGTTCTTC
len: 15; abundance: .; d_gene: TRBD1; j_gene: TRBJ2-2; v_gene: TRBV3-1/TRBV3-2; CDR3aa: CASSQRTGATGELFF; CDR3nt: TGTGCCAGCAGCCAGCGGACAGGGGCGACCGGGGAGCTGTTTTTT
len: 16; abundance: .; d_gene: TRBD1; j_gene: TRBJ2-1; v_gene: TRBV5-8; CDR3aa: CASSPRGQGFINEQFF; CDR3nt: TGTGCCAGCAGCCCAAGGGGACAGGGATTTATCAATGAGCAGTTCTTC
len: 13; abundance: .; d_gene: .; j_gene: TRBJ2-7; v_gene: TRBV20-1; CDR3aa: CSASTHSPYEQYF; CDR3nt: TGCAGTGCTAGTACTCATTCACCCTACGAGCAGTACTTC
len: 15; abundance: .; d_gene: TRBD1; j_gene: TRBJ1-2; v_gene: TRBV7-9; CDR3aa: CASSLGAGGRVGYTF; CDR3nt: TGTGCCAGCAGCTTGGGGGCAGGGGGCAGGGTTGGCTACACCTTC
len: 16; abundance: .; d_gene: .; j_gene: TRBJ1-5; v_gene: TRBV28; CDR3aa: CATIPPWGGGGQPQHF; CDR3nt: TGTGCCACCATTCCCCCCTGGGGTGGGGGCGGTCAGCCCCAGCATTTT
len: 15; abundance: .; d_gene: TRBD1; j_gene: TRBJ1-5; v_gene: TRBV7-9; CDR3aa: CASSLEGAGNQPQHF; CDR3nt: TGTGCCAGCAGCTTAGAGGGGGCTGGCAATCAGCCCCAGCATTTT
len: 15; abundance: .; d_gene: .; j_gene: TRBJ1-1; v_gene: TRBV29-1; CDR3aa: CSVGGGSSSNTEAFF; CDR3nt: TGCAGCGTGGGGGGAGGCAGCTCCTCGAACACTGAAGCTTTCTTT
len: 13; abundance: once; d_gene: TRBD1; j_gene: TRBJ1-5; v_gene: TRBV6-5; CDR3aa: CATLRQGGQPQHF; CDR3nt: TGTGCCACCCTCAGACAGGGGGGCCAGCCCCAGCATTTT
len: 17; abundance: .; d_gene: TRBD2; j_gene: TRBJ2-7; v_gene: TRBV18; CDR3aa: CASSPPGGLAGLDEQYF; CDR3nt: TGTGCCAGCTCACCTCCCGGGGGACTAGCGGGACTCGACGAGCAGTACTTC
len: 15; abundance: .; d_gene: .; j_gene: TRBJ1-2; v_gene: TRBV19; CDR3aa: CASIESGPSLYGYTF; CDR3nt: TGTGCCAGTATTGAGAGCGGGCCTTCGCTGTATGGCTACACCTTC
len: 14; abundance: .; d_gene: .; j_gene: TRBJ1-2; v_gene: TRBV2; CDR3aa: CAREFRGFWNGYTF; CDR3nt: TGTGCCAGAGAGTTTCGAGGGTTTTGGAATGGCTACACCTTC
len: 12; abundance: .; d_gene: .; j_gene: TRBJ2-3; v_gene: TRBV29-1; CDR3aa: CSVAFTADTQYF; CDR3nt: TGCAGCGTTGCCTTTACAGCAGATACGCAGTATTTT
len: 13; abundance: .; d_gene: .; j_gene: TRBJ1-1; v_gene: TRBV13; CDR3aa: CASSSGLETEAFF; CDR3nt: TGTGCCAGCAGCTCAGGGCTGGAGACTGAAGCTTTCTTT
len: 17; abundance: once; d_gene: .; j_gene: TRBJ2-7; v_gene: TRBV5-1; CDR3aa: CASSSGRLAGGSYEQYF; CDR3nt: TGCGCCAGCAGCTCTGGGAGGTTGGCAGGGGGCTCCTACGAGCAGTACTTC
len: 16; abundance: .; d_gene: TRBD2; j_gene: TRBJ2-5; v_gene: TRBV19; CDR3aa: CASSTGGLAARETQYF; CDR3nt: TGTGCCAGTAGTACCGGTGGACTAGCGGCGCGGGAGACCCAGTACTTC
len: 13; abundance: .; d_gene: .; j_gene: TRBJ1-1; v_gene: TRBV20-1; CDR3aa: CSASGALNTEAFF; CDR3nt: TGCAGTGCTAGTGGAGCGCTAAACACTGAAGCTTTCTTT
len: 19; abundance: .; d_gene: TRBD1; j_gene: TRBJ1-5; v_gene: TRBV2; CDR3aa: CASSEPLAGGMFGNQPQHF; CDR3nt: TGTGCCAGCAGTGAACCGCTGGCAGGGGGAATGTTTGGCAATCAGCCCCAGCATTTT
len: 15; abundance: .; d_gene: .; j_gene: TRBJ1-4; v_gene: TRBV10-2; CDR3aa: CASSLNRATNEKLFF; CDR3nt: TGCGCCAGCAGTCTCAACAGGGCAACTAATGAAAAACTGTTTTTT
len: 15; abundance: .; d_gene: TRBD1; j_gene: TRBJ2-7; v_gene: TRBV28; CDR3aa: CASRLWTGSSYEQYF; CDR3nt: TGTGCCAGCAGACTGTGGACAGGGAGCTCCTACGAGCAGTACTTC
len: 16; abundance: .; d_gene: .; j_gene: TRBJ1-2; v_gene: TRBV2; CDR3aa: CASSGEVRGAGRGYTF; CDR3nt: TGTGCCAGCAGTGGGGAGGTTCGGGGGGCCGGTAGGGGCTACACCTTC
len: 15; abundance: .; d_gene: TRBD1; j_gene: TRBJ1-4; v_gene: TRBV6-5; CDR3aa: CASRPLRDRGEKLFF; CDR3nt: TGTGCCAGCAGACCACTCCGGGACAGGGGTGAAAAACTGTTTTTT
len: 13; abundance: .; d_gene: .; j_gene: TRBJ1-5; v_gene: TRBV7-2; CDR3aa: CASSYAGYQPQHF; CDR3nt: TGTGCCAGCAGCTATGCAGGGTATCAGCCCCAGCATTTT
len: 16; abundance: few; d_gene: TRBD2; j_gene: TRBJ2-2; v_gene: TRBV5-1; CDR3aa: CASSPGLAGGAGELFF; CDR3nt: TGCGCCAGCAGCCCCGGACTAGCGGGGGGGGCCGGGGAGCTGTTTTTT
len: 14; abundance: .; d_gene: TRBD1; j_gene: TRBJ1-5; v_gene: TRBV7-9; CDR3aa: CASRSGGSNQPQHF; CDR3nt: TGTGCCAGCCGATCAGGGGGTTCAAATCAGCCCCAGCATTTT
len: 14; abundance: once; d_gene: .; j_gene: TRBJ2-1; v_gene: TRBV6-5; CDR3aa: CASSDTSTYNEQFF; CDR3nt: TGTGCCAGCAGCGATACTAGTACCTACAATGAGCAGTTCTTC
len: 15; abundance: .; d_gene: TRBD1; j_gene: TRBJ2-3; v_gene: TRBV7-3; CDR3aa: CASSPARTGADTQYF; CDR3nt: TGTGCCAGCAGTCCAGCACGGACAGGGGCAGATACGCAGTATTTT
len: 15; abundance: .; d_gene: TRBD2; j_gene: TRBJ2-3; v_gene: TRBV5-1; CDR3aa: CASSLGLAVTDTQYF; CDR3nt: TGCGCCAGCAGCTTAGGACTAGCGGTTACAGATACGCAGTATTTT
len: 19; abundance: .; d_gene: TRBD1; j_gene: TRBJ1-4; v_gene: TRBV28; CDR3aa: CASRSPGQGYFATNEKLFF; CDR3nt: TGTGCCAGCAGATCTCCGGGACAGGGTTATTTTGCAACTAATGAAAAACTGTTTTTT
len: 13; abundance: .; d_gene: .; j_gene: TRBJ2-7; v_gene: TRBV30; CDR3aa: CAWSPGILYEQYF; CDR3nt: TGTGCCTGGAGTCCAGGAATATTGTACGAGCAGTACTTC
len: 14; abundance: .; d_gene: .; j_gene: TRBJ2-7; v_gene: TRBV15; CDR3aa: CATSREAQGYEQYF; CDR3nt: TGTGCCACCAGCAGAGAAGCACAGGGTTACGAGCAGTACTTC
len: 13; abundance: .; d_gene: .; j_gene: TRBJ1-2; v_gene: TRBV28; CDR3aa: CASSWTAGYGYTF; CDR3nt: TGTGCCAGCAGTTGGACAGCAGGATATGGCTACACCTTC
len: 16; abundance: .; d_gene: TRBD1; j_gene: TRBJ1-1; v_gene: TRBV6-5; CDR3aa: CASSYLNRGRAAPAFF; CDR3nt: TGTGCCAGCAGTTACTTAAACAGGGGGCGAGCGGCTCCGGCTTTCTTT
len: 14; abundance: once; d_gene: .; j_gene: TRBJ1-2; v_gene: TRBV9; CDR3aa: CASSATLWGDGYTF; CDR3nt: TGTGCCAGCAGCGCCACTTTGTGGGGAGATGGCTACACCTTC
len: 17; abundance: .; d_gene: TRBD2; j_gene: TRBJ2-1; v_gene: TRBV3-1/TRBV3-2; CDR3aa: CASSQRGTSGILNEQFF; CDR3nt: TGTGCCAGCAGCCAAAGGGGGACTAGCGGGATTCTCAATGAGCAGTTCTTC
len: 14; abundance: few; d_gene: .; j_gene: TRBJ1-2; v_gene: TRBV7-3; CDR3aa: CASSLAQTNYGYTF; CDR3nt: TGTGCCAGCAGCTTAGCCCAGACAAACTATGGCTACACCTTC
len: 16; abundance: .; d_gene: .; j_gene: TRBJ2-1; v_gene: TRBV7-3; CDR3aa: CASSLRPSLMNNEQFF; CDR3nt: TGTGCCAGCAGCTTAAGGCCATCGCTTATGAACAATGAGCAGTTCTTC
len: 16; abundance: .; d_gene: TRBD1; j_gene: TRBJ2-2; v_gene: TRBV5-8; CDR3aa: CASSLYRGTRTGELFF; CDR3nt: TGTGCCAGCAGCTTATACAGGGGGACGAGGACCGGGGAGCTGTTTTTT
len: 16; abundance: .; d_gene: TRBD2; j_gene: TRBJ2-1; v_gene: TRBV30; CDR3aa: CAWSNIGGSSYNEQFF; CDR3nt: TGTGCCTGGAGTAACATCGGGGGGAGCTCCTACAATGAGCAGTTCTTC
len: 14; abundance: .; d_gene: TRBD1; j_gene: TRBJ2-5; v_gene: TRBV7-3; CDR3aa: CASSPDRGAETQYF; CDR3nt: TGTGCCAGCAGCCCGGACAGGGGGGCTGAGACCCAGTACTTC
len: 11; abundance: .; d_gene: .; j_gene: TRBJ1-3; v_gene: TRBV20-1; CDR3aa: CSARSGNTIYF; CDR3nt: TGCAGTGCCCGCTCTGGAAACACCATATATTTT
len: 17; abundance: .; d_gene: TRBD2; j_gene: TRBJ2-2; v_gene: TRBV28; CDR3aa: CASSLVRLADSTGELFF; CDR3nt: TGTGCCAGCAGTTTAGTGAGACTAGCGGATTCCACCGGGGAGCTGTTTTTT
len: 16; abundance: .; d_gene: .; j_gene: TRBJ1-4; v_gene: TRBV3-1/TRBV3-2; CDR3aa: CASSFFRGATNEKLFF; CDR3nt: TGTGCCAGCAGCTTCTTCCGGGGAGCAACTAATGAAAAACTGTTTTTT
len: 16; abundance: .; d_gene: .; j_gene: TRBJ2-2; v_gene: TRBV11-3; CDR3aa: CASSSWTDLNTGELFF; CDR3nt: TGTGCCAGCAGTTCTTGGACGGACTTGAACACCGGGGAGCTGTTTTTT
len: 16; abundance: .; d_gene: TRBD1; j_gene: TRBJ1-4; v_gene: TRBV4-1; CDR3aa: CASSQSGTATNEKLFF; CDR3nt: TGCGCCAGCAGCCAGTCCGGGACAGCAACTAATGAAAAACTGTTTTTT
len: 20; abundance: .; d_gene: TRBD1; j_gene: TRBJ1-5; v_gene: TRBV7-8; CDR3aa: CASSLPKKGTGGFSNQPQHF; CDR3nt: TGTGCCAGCAGCTTACCGAAAAAAGGGACAGGGGGTTTTAGCAATCAGCCCCAGCATTTT
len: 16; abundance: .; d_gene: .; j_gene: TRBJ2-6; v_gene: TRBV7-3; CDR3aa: CASSFTGSSGANVLTF; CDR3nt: TGTGCCAGCAGCTTCACAGGGAGCTCTGGGGCCAACGTCCTGACTTTC
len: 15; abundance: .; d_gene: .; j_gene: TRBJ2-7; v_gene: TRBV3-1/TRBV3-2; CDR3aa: CASSRGTGGPVGQYF; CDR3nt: TGTGCCAGCAGCAGGGGGACGGGAGGCCCCGTGGGGCAGTACTTC
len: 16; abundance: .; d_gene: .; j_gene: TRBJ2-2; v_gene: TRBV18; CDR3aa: CASSPLMGGNTGELFF; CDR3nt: TGTGCCAGCTCACCGCTCATGGGGGGAAACACCGGGGAGCTGTTTTTT
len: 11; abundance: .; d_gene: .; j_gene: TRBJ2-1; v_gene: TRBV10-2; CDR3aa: CASGLVNEQFF; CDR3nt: TGCGCCAGCGGTTTAGTGAATGAGCAGTTCTTC
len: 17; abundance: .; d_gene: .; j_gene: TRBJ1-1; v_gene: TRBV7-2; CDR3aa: CASSGTPGQIMNTEAFF; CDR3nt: TGTGCCAGCAGCGGAACACCGGGACAAATAATGAACACTGAAGCTTTCTTT
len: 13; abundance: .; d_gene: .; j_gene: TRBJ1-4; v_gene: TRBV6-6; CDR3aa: CASSLKGIEKLFF; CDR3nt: TGTGCCAGCAGCCTAAAGGGGATTGAAAAACTGTTTTTT
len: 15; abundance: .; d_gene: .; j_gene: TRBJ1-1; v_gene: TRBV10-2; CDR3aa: CASSTGPRQNTEAFF; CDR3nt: TGCGCCAGCAGTACAGGGCCTAGACAGAACACTGAAGCTTTCTTT